One TCR beta chain is described in this entry. Its cognate antigen is unknown. The junction departs from germline at one end; a sequencing error may be responsible. The sample holds other DNA sequences that translate to the same CDR3. This sample is drawn from a study of cytomegalovirus exposure and HLA in healthy donors. General observations from the study: Analyzed later, association rates of TCRs varied across HLA loci, with DRB1 most and HLA-C fewest. HLA alleles were associated with 16,000 or so TCR beta sequences in a later analysis at 0.05 false discovery rate. Later work showed greater clonal expansion in HLA-associated TCR beta chains than in equally common others.

Vbeta (60) and Jbeta (13) primers were used in the PCR. Here immunoSEQ multiplex PCR was the method, and the copy in TCRdb shows in-frame clones only, minus some. The sample records under 150,000 clones, around four fifths being singletons. The sample taken for sequencing was PBMCs. The source of this sequence is a boy younger than 10 in good health and CMV-seronegative.

The CDR3 DNA follows: TGTGCCAGCAGCGGACAACTGAACACTGAAGCCTTCTTT. It encodes CASSGQLNTEAFF. J is TRBJ1-1 and V is TRBV27; possible D gene TRBD1, 5 bases. CDR1 and CDR2 (germline): MNHEY, SMNVEV (reference sequence). The CDR3 is 13 residues long.